The sample holds a few counts of the clone carrying this T cell receptor (beta chain). This entry comes from a study of T cells after yellow fever vaccination. UMIs and a universal primer site were added when TCR cDNA was made by 5'RACE template switching. One entry per CDR3 protein, called by TCRdb with MiXCR from the 5' RACE reads. The sample shows fewer than 400,000 distinct CDR3 sequences, roughly a tenth of them seen only once. The CDR3 length is 17 residues. The germline V gene encodes CDR1 SGHTA and CDR2 FQGNSA. Between the trimmed V and J ends, which lost 5 bases and 1 base, there was a span of 17 bases.

This specimen was CD4+ T cells sorted from PBMCs, taken 45 days after the yellow fever booster vaccination. The chain uses TRBV7-2 and TRBJ2-2, with D perhaps being TRBD1 or TRBD2 (5 bases each). The TCR originated in a man aged 18 to 29 who received the YFV17D yellow fever vaccine. CDR3 sequence: CASSLPPGTGNTGELFF. CDR3 coding DNA: TGTGCCAGCAGCCTCCCACCCGGGACGGGGAACACCGGGGAGCTGTTTTTT. Drawing the rest from reference TRBV7-2 and TRBJ2-2, the complete variable domain is GAGVSQSPSNKVTEKGKDVELRCDPISGHTALYWYRQSLGQGLEFLIYFQGNSAPDKSGLPSDRFSAERTGGSVSTLTIQRTQQEDSAVYLCASSLPPGTGNTGELFFGEGSRLTVL.